These 8 T cell receptor beta chains came from one sample sequenced in a study of T cell responses to AZD1222 COVID-19 vaccine. Sequencing used immunoSEQ multiplex PCR; TCRdb keeps in-frame clones, though not all of them. The profile covers 75,000 to 95,000 clones, with approximately 81% appearing a single time and approximately 13% taken by the ten largest. Specimen: peripheral blood, collected on day 0 of AZD1222 vaccination. Receptors were obtained from an adult in good health.

The chain has TRBV11-2 and TRBJ1-5; D gene ambiguous. This CDR3 contains 15 residues. V was clipped by 4 bases and J by 7 bases, with 17 bases between them. Germline V gene sequence: CDR1 SGHAT, CDR2 FQNNGV. CDR3 DNA sequence: TGTGCCAGCAGCTCAACCGTCGGCCCCGAGCAGCCCCAGCATTTT. Translated, it gives CASSSTVGPEQPQHF.

The rearrangement uses TRBV28 and TRBJ1-4, with D possibly matching TRBD1 (5 bases). The CDR3 totals 15 residues. The V gene's germline CDR1 is MDHEN and CDR2 SYDVKM. V was pared by 7 bases and J by 8 bases, with 20 bases between. CDR3 amino acids: CASTTVGDGREKLFF. CDR3 sequence (DNA): TGTGCCAGCACCACCGTGGGGGACGGGAGGGAAAAACTGTTTTTT.

The chain is built from TRBV7-2 and TRBJ1-2; D is unclear. The CDR3 contains 12 residues. V was shortened by 0 bases and J by 8 bases, with 7 bases between the two germline ends. In germline, CDR1 is SGHTA, CDR2 FQGNSA. In DNA form, the CDR3 reads TGTGCCAGCAGCTTAGCGGGGTGGGGCTACACCTTC. This sequence encodes CASSLAGWGYTF.

This rearrangement joins TRBV28 to TRBJ2-7; the match to TRBD1 covers 10 bases. The germline V gene encodes CDR1 MDHEN and CDR2 SYDVKM. The CDR3 runs to 14 residues. V gave up 5 bases and J gave up 3 bases; unmatched junction bases: 4. The CDR3 loop reads CASSQDRGNYEQYF. As DNA, the CDR3 is TGTGCCAGCAGTCAGGACAGGGGGAACTACGAGCAGTACTTC.

This chain uses TRBV19 with TRBJ1-6; no definite D call. The germline V gene has CDR1 LNHDA and CDR2 SQIVND (reference sequence). The CDR3 extends over 13 amino acids. V lost 4 bases and J 10 bases, leaving 11 bases between the germline ends. This chain's CDR3 is CASSTGGRSPLHF. The CDR3 bases are TGTGCCAGTAGTACAGGTGGCAGGTCACCCCTCCACTTT.

V and J are TRBV7-8 and TRBJ1-6; no clear D. The ends were cut back, 5 bases at V and 0 bases at J, with 8 bases in the middle. Germline V gives CDR1 SGHVS, CDR2 FQNEAQ. The CDR3 runs 15 residues. CDR3 protein: CASSIESSYNSPLHF. The CDR3 nucleotides are TGTGCCAGCAGCATAGAGAGCTCCTATAATTCACCCCTCCACTTT.

V and J are TRBV14 and TRBJ2-7; D is unclear. Trimming shortened V by 5 bases and J by 0 bases, and 5 bases separated the two germline ends. This CDR3 contains 12 residues. Germline lookup yields CDR1 SGHDN and CDR2 FVKESK. The CDR3 sequence is CASSENSYEQYF. CDR3 sequence (DNA): TGTGCCAGCAGCGAAAACTCCTACGAGCAGTACTTC.

The chain links TRBV29-1 to TRBJ1-2; tentatively, D is TRBD1 (5 bases). The V gene lost 6 bases and the J gene lost 6 bases, with 14 bases spanning the gap. From germline, CDR1 is SQVTM and CDR2 ANQGSEA. The CDR3 extends over 12 amino acids. As DNA, the CDR3 is TGCAGCGTCTCCGGGGAGGGGAATGGCTACACCTTC. It is translated as CSVSGEGNGYTF. The whole variable domain, remainder taken from reference TRBV29-1 and TRBJ1-2, is SAVISQKPSRDICQRGTSLTIQCQVDSQVTMMFWYRQQPGQSLTLIATANQGSEATYESGFVIDKFPISRPNLTFSTLTVSNMSPEDSSIYLCSVSGEGNGYTFGSGTRLTVV.